This passage covers 2 T cell receptor beta chains from one sample sequenced in a study of blood T cells in healthy people across ages. A second PCR, run for roughly 7 to 12 cycles, used a sample-barcoded 5' primer plus a J-beta primer mix. One entry per CDR3 protein results from TCRdb running MiXCR on the 5' RACE reads. The sample carries around 750,000 distinct CDR3 sequences, roughly 50% recorded once. The sequencing input was blood. These receptors all stem from an elderly man in good health.

This clonotype turned up a few times. The V call is TRBV6-5, the J call TRBJ2-7, with TRBD1 matching 8 bases. V trimming: 6 bases; J trimming: 2 bases; junction bases outside the gene matches: 9. CDR3 size: 15 residues. Germline V gives CDR1 MNHEY, CDR2 SVGAGI. CDR3 DNA: TGTGCCAGCAGAGGGTCCGGGACAGGTGCCTACGAGCAGTACTTC. Its protein is CASRGSGTGAYEQYF.

The chain employs TRBV20-1 and TRBJ2-1; D is unclear. The J call may be faulty, since TRBJ2-7 better matches the DNA end. CDR1 and CDR2 from the germline V gene are DFQATT and SNEGSKA (reference sequence). The CDR3 extends over 16 amino acids. The chain's CDR3 is CSARAPGPTFRNEQYF. In DNA form, the CDR3 reads TGCAGTGCTAGAGCCCCCGGGCCCACCTTTCGGAATGAGCAGTACTTC.